One and the same sample provided the 20 T cell receptor beta chains below, sequenced in a study of blood T cells in healthy people across ages. Alongside a J-beta primer mix, a sample-barcoded 5' primer served in a second PCR lasting roughly 7 to 12 cycles. TCRdb called the 5' RACE reads again in MiXCR, with one record for every CDR3 protein. This table has 850,000 to 1,300,000 distinct CDR3 sequences, 35% to 55% appearing once. Sequencing was carried out using blood. The receptors here all came from a woman aged 55 to 70 in good health.

The J gene is TRBJ2-7, the V gene TRBV20-1; no clear D. V was cut by 2 bases and J by 3 bases, with 14 bases left in between. Germline V CDR1 and CDR2: DFQATT, SNEGSKA (reference sequence). CDR3 length: 14 amino acids. CDR3 loop: CSARSALLRYEQYF. CDR3 bases: TGCAGTGCTAGATCGGCCCTCCTTCGCTACGAGCAGTACTTC.

The chain joins TRBV7-3 to TRBJ2-1; 7 nucleotides align to TRBD2. Germline loops: CDR1 SGHTA, CDR2 FQGTGA. The CDR3 is made up of 14 amino acids. The trim removed 5 bases at V and 9 bases at J, leaving 10 bases unmatched. The chain's CDR3 is CASSQGSGIGEQFF. The CDR3 DNA reads TGTGCCAGCAGCCAGGGAAGCGGGATTGGTGAGCAGTTCTTC.

The CDR3 protein is CAWATGGYEQYF. The DNA for the CDR3 is TGTGCCTGGGCGACAGGGGGCTACGAGCAGTACTTC. The rearrangement joins TRBV30 to TRBJ2-5; 9 nucleotides line up with TRBD1. Matching the DNA end better, TRBJ2-7 makes the J call doubtful. This CDR3 is built from 12 residues. The V gene's germline CDR1 is GTSNPN and CDR2 SVGIG (reference sequence).

The CDR3 sequence is CASRPGTGHNQPQHF. The CDR3 DNA reads as TGTGCCAGCAGACCCGGGACAGGACACAATCAGCCCCAGCATTTT. The chain combines TRBV12-3 or TRBV12-4 with TRBJ1-5, with TRBD1 matching over 8 bases. Losses at the gene ends were 6 bases for V and 3 bases for J; bases not matched to a gene: 7. CDR3 length: 15 amino acids.

The J gene is TRBJ1-2, the V gene TRBV7-9; the match to TRBD1 covers 7 bases. V trimming: 6 bases; J trimming: 4 bases; junction bases outside the gene matches: 8. The CDR3 loop spans 14 amino acids. Per the germline V gene, CDR1 is SEHNR and CDR2 is FQNEAQ (reference sequence). CDR3 DNA: TGTGCCAGCAGAGTAGGACAGGAGAGCTATGGCTACACCTTC. Amino acid sequence: CASRVGQESYGYTF. The variable domain in full, completed from reference TRBV7-9 and TRBJ1-2, reads DTGVSQNPRHKITKRGQNVTFRCDPISEHNRLYWYRQTLGQGPEFLTYFQNEAQLEKSRLLSDRFSAERPKGSFSTLEIQRTEQGDSAMYLCASRVGQESYGYTFGSGTRLTVV.

This clonotype was observed a handful of times. V is TRBV15 and J is TRBJ2-7, with 9 positions matching TRBD1. The junction had 7 bases not matched to a gene; V was cut back by 1 base and J by 0 bases. The CDR3 consists of 17 residues. CDR1 and CDR2 from the germline V gene are LNHNV and YYDKDF (reference sequence). The CDR3 bases are TGTGCCACCAGCAGAGTGGGACAGGGAAAGGACTCCTACGAGCAGTACTTC. Protein: CATSRVGQGKDSYEQYF.

This chain connects TRBV28 to TRBJ1-2; the D gene is possibly TRBD1 (5 bases). This CDR3 is built from 12 residues. The V and J ends lost 6 bases and 8 bases respectively, with 13 bases between them. The germline V gene encodes CDR1 MDHEN and CDR2 SYDVKM. The CDR3: CASREAGCGYTF. The CDR3 nucleotides read TGTGCCAGCAGGGAGGCAGGGTGCGGCTACACCTTC.

To note about this clonotype: A much larger clone is a single base away; this may be a read error. V and J are TRBV28 and TRBJ2-7; possibly TRBD1 or TRBD2 for D (5 bases each). The CDR3 covers 14 residues. Trimming removed 5 bases at V and 2 bases at J, with 13 bases between. CDR1 MDHEN and CDR2 SYDVKM come from the germline V gene. Here the CDR3 reads CASSVSQGAYEQYF. The CDR3 coding sequence is TGTGCCAGCAGTGTATCCCAGGGAGCCTACGAGCAGTACTTC.

With regard to this clonotype: Compared with germline, one end of the junction differs, possibly owing to a read error. The chain couples TRBV7-6 to TRBJ1-2, with 7 bases aligning to TRBD1. Germline assignment: CDR1 SGHVS and CDR2 FNYEAQ. This CDR3 region has 15 residues. Here the CDR3 DNA reads TGTGCCAGCAGCTTAGTTGGGACAGTTAACCATGGCTACACCTTC. It specifies CASSLVGTVNHGYTF.

The CDR3 nucleotides read TGCGCCAGCAGCTTGGTAGGACAGAGAACCTACGAGCAGTACTTC. It encodes CASSLVGQRTYEQYF. The V and J genes are TRBV5-1 and TRBJ2-7, with TRBD1 as a possible D gene (6 bases). Trimming stripped 0 bases from V and 2 bases from J, with 12 bases between. Germline loops: CDR1 SGHRS, CDR2 YFSETQ. The CDR3 runs to 15 residues.

The chain uses TRBV12-3 or TRBV12-4 and TRBJ2-5; D is possibly TRBD2 (5 bases). Judging by the DNA end, TRBJ2-4 fits better; the J call may be wrong. The CDR3 has 14 amino acids. DNA of the CDR3: TGTGCCAGCAGTGTCGGGGTGATGGAAAACATTCAGTACTTC. It translates to CASSVGVMENIQYF.

This clonotype was seen more than once but under ten times. The rearrangement links TRBV6-2 or TRBV6-3 to TRBJ1-1; a possible D gene is TRBD1 (6 bases). The CDR3 loop spans 14 amino acids. CDR1 is MNHEY and CDR2 is SVGEGT in the germline V gene. V lost 8 bases and J 0 bases, leaving 13 bases between the germline ends. CDR3: CASRGGGMNTEAFF. The CDR3 nucleotides read TGTGCCAGCCGAGGGGGGGGAATGAACACTGAAGCTTTCTTT.

This clonotype was detected only a few times. This chain connects TRBV2 to TRBJ1-2; D gene unclear. Germline lookup yields CDR1 SNHLY and CDR2 FYNNEI. The length of the CDR3 is 15 residues. The V gene lost 2 bases and the J gene lost 0 bases, with 10 bases spanning the gap. The CDR3 is CASSELLHSNYGYTF. CDR3 bases: TGTGCCAGCAGTGAACTCCTCCACTCTAACTATGGCTACACCTTC.

A few counts support this clonotype. The CDR3 nucleotides read TGTGCCAGCAGTCTACGCCCACGACTAGCGGACAATGAGCAGTTCTTC. It encodes CASSLRPRLADNEQFF. This sequence joins TRBV27 and TRBJ2-1; 9 nucleotides line up with TRBD2. After removal of 5 bases from V and 5 bases from J, the junction contained 10 bases not matched to a gene. Germline V gene sequence: CDR1 MNHEY, CDR2 SMNVEV (reference sequence). The length of the CDR3 is 16 residues.

This clonotype was recorded at least ten times. The CDR3 protein is CASSQTGDEQYF. CDR3 coding DNA: TGTGCCAGCAGCCAAACAGGGGACGAGCAGTACTTC. The V gene is TRBV4-2, the J gene TRBJ2-7, with 7 bases fitting TRBD1. Germline CDR1 and CDR2: LGHNA and YNFKEQ. The CDR3 has 12 amino acids. Trimming removed 2 bases from V and 5 bases from J; junction bases left unmatched: 0.

The chain joins TRBV6-7 to TRBJ2-5; tentatively, D is TRBD2 (5 bases). TRBV6-7 is classed as an ORF, of uncertain function. Between the trimmed V and J ends, which lost 2 bases and 7 bases, there was a span of 11 bases. The CDR3 runs to 13 residues. CDR3 region: CASSYGSRGTQYF. CDR3 nucleotide sequence: TGTGCCAGCAGTTACGGGAGCCGGGGGACCCAGTACTTC.

This clonotype was detected only a few times. The chain recombines TRBV9 with TRBJ2-7; TRBD1 is a possible D gene (6 bases). The V end was cut by 0 bases, the J end by 2 bases, with 15 bases between. The CDR3 covers 16 residues. Germline values: CDR1 SGDLS, CDR2 YYNGEE. CDR3 region: CASSVASTGTTYEQYF. The CDR3 bases are TGTGCCAGCAGCGTAGCAAGTACAGGGACAACCTACGAGCAGTACTTC.

The table lists this clonotype with a few counts. The junction differs from germline at one of its ends, possibly a read error. J is TRBJ2-1 and V is TRBV27; possible D gene TRBD2, 5 bases. Germline CDR1 and CDR2: MNHEY and SMNVEV (reference sequence). The CDR3 is made up of 13 amino acids. The CDR3 loop reads CASSLEGRFEQFF. In nucleotides, the CDR3 is TGTGCCAGTAGTTTAGAGGGTCGATTTGAGCAGTTCTTC.

This clonotype was observed at least ten times. This sequence joins TRBV29-1 and TRBJ2-3; 12 bases match TRBD2. CDR1 and CDR2 from the germline V gene are SQVTM and ANQGSEA. V lost 4 bases to trimming and J lost 6 bases; unmatched junction nucleotides: 11. This CDR3 is 16 amino acids long. The DNA of the CDR3 is TGCAGCGTTGCCAAGCGACTAGCGGGAGTAGCGGATACGCAGTATTTT. It specifies CSVAKRLAGVADTQYF.

This clonotype was seen a handful of times. The chain carries TRBV6-1 and TRBJ2-7, with TRBD1 matching 8 bases. The germline V gene has CDR1 MNHNS and CDR2 SASEGT. Trimming at V came to 3 bases and at J to 3 bases, leaving 7 bases not matched to a gene. The CDR3 has 15 amino acids. The CDR3 bases are TGTGCCAGCAGTGAGGGGACAGGTCCCTACTACGAGCAGTACTTC. Residues: CASSEGTGPYYEQYF.